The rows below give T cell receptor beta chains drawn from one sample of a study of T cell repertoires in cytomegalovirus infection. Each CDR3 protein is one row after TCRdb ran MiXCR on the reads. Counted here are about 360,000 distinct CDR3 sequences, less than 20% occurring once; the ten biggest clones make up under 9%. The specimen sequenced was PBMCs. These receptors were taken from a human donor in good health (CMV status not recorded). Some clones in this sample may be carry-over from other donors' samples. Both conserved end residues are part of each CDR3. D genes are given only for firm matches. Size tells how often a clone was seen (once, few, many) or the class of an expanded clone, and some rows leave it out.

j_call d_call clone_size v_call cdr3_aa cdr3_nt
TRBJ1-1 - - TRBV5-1 CASSRALNTEAFF TGCGCCAGCAGCAGGGCGTTGAACACTGAAGCTTTCTTT
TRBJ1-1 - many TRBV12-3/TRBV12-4 CASSSERQAMNTEAFF TGTGCCAGCAGTTCCGAAAGACAAGCGATGAACACTGAAGCTTTCTTT
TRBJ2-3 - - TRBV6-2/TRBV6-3 CATGWDPFNMQYF TGTGCCACAGGATGGGACCCTTTCAATATGCAGTATTTT
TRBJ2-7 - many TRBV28 CASSSPGLHGYEQYF TGTGCCAGCAGTAGCCCGGGACTTCATGGCTACGAGCAGTACTTC
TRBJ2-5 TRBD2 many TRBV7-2 CASSPWTSGGAETQYF TGTGCCAGCAGCCCCTGGACTAGCGGGGGGGCAGAGACCCAGTACTTC
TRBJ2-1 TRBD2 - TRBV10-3 CATGTSGGYNEQFF TGTGCCACCGGAACTAGCGGGGGGTACAATGAGCAGTTCTTC
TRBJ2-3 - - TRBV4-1 CAGSQGRMIVGDTQYF TGCGCCGGCAGCCAAGGACGAATGATCGTGGGTGATACGCAGTATTTT
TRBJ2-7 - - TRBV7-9 CASSLRSDGEQYF TGTGCCAGCAGCTTAAGGTCAGATGGCGAGCAGTACTTC
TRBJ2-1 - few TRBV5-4 CASSLELENEQFF TGTGCCAGCAGCTTGGAGCTAGAAAATGAGCAGTTCTTC
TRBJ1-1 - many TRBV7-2 CASSQDGLNTEAFF TGTGCCAGCAGCCAAGACGGACTGAACACTGAAGCTTTCTTT
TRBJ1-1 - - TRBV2 CASRVRIALNTEAFF TGTGCCAGCAGGGTGCGAATTGCATTGAACACTGAAGCTTTCTTT
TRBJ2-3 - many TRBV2 CASKERARGQFTDTQYF TGTGCCAGCAAAGAAAGGGCGCGGGGACAGTTCACAGATACGCAGTATTTT
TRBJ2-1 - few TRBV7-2 CASSAGGLSLYEQFF TGTGCCAGCAGCGCGGGCGGACTATCTCTGTATGAGCAGTTCTTC
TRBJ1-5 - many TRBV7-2 CASSLESDSNQPQHF TGTGCCAGCAGCTTAGAGTCAGATAGCAATCAGCCCCAGCATTTT
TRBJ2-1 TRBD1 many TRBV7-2 CASSLRTGEYNEQFF TGTGCCAGCAGCTTAAGGACAGGGGAATACAATGAGCAGTTCTTC
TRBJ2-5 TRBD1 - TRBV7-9 CASSSDRGLETQYF TGTGCCAGCAGCTCCGACAGGGGGCTAGAGACCCAGTACTTC
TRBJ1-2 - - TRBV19 CASSGVIYGYTF TGTGCCAGTTCGGGAGTTATTTATGGCTACACCTTC
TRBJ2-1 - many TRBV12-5 CASGLLSRTNYNEQFF TGTGCTAGTGGTTTACTATCCAGGACTAACTACAATGAGCAGTTCTTC
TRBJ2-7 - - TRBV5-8 CASSFGPGTGYEQYF TGTGCCAGCAGCTTTGGGCCAGGGACTGGGTACGAGCAGTACTTC
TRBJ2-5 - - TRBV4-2 CASSQDVTSQETQYF TGTGCCAGCAGCCAAGATGTGACTTCCCAAGAGACCCAGTACTTC
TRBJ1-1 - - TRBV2 CASSNRVNTEAFF TGTGCCAGCAGTAACAGGGTGAACACTGAAGCTTTCTTT
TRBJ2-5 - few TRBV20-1 CSAQRGGHQETQYF TGCAGTGCCCAAAGGGGGGGGCACCAAGAGACCCAGTACTTC
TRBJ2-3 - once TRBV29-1 CSVEGRDQLDTQYF TGCAGCGTTGAGGGCAGGGATCAATTAGATACGCAGTATTTT
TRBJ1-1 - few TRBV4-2 CASSGNAEAFF TGTGCCAGCAGCGGTAACGCTGAAGCTTTCTTT
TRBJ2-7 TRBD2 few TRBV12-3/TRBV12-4 CANPGGLAGVISYEQYF TGTGCCAACCCGGGGGGACTAGCGGGAGTTATCTCCTACGAGCAGTACTTC
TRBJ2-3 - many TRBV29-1 CSVVRRGTDTQYF TGCAGCGTAGTCCGGCGGGGCACAGATACGCAGTATTTT
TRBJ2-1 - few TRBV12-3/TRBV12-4 CASSPLTHTDEQFF TGTGCCAGCAGTCCTCTTACGCATACCGATGAGCAGTTCTTC
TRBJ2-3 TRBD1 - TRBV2 CASSESVTGGRTDTQYF TGTGCCAGCAGTGAATCTGTTACAGGGGGGCGGACAGATACGCAGTATTTT
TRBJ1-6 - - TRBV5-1 CASSFGTLLSPLHF TGCGCCAGCAGCTTCGGGACCCTCCTTTCACCCCTCCACTTT
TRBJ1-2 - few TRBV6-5 CASSYGTPYYGYTF TGTGCCAGCAGTTACGGGACACCCTACTATGGCTACACCTTC
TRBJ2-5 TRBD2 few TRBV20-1 CSASGLADETQYF TGCAGTGCGAGCGGACTAGCGGACGAGACCCAGTACTTC
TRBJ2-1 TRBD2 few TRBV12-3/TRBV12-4 CASSYSGASSDEQFF TGTGCCAGCAGTTATAGCGGGGCCTCCTCAGATGAGCAGTTCTTC
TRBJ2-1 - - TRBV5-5 CASSLEWGSGEQFF TGTGCCAGCAGCTTGGAGTGGGGGTCCGGTGAGCAGTTCTTC
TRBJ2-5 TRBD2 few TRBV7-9 CASSPVAGETQYF TGTGCCAGCAGCCCTGTAGCGGGGGAGACCCAGTACTTC
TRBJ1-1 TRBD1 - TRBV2 CASSEEVQGDTEAFF TGTGCCAGCAGTGAGGAGGTCCAGGGGGACACTGAAGCTTTCTTT
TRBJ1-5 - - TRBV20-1 CSARDENLSNQPQHF TGCAGTGCTAGAGATGAGAATTTAAGCAATCAGCCCCAGCATTTT
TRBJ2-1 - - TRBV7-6 CASSRFMGEQFF TGTGCCAGCAGCCGATTCATGGGTGAGCAGTTCTTC
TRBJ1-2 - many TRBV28 CASSATNYGYTF TGTGCCAGCAGTGCCACTAACTATGGCTACACCTTC
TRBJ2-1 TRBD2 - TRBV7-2 CASSSRTRHEQFF TGTGCCAGCAGCTCTAGGACTAGGCATGAGCAGTTCTTC
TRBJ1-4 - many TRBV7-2 CASSLSRDNEKLFF TGTGCCAGCAGCTTAAGCAGGGATAATGAAAAACTGTTTTTT
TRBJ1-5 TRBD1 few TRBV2 CASGNRGVAPQHF TGTGCCAGCGGGAACAGGGGAGTAGCGCCCCAGCATTTT
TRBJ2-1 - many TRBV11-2 CASSPGGGQFF TGTGCCAGCAGCCCGGGGGGCGGGCAGTTCTTC
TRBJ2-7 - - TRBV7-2 CASSLTPSSSYEQYF TGTGCCAGCAGCTTAACCCCATCGTCAAGCTACGAGCAGTACTTC
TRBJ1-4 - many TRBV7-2 CASSLDPRGEKLFF TGTGCCAGCAGCTTAGACCCTAGAGGCGAAAAACTGTTTTTT
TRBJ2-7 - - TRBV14 CASSQYAGITYEQYF TGTGCCAGCAGCCAATACGCGGGAATCACCTACGAGCAGTACTTC
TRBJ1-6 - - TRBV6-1 CASRLVQGQSSPLHF TGTGCCAGCAGACTCGTCCAAGGGCAATCTTCACCCCTCCACTTT
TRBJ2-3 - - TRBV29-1 CSVDGRGKSDTQYF TGCAGCGTTGACGGACGGGGGAAGAGTGATACGCAGTATTTT
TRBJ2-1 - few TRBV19 CASSIESSPRDEQFF TGTGCCAGTAGTATCGAGTCTAGCCCGAGGGATGAGCAGTTCTTC
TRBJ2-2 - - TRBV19 CASSSGLLRRTTGELFF TGTGCCAGTAGTTCAGGACTTCTCCGACGGACCACCGGGGAGCTGTTTTTT
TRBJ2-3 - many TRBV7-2 CASSLSDLLGTDTQYF TGTGCCAGCAGCTTATCGGACCTCTTGGGGACAGATACGCAGTATTTT
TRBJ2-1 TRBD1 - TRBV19 CASRGTESNEQFF TGTGCCAGTAGGGGGACAGAATCAAATGAGCAGTTCTTC
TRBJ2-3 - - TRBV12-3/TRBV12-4 CASSLMLYYADTQYF TGTGCCAGCAGCCTAATGTTGTATTACGCAGATACGCAGTATTTT
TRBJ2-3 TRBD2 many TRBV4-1 CASSQTGGGRAADTQYF TGCGCCAGCAGCCAAACGGGAGGCGGGAGAGCCGCAGATACGCAGTATTTT
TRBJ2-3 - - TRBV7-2 CASSLVEAGLLTDTQYF TGTGCCAGCAGCTTAGTTGAGGCGGGGCTCCTCACAGATACGCAGTATTTT